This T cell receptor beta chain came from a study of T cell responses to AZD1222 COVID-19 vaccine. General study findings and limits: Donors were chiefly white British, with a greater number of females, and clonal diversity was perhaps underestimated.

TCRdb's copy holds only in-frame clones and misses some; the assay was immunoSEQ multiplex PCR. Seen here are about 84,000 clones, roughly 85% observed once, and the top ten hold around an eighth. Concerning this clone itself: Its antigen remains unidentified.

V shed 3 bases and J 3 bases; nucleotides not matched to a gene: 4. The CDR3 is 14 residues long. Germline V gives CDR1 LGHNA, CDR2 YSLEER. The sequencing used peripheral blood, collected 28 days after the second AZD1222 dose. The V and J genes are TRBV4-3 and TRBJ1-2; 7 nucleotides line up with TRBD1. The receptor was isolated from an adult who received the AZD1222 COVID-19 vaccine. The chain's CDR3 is CASSQLTGDYGYTF. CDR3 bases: TGCGCCAGCAGCCAGCTCACAGGGGACTATGGCTACACCTTC.